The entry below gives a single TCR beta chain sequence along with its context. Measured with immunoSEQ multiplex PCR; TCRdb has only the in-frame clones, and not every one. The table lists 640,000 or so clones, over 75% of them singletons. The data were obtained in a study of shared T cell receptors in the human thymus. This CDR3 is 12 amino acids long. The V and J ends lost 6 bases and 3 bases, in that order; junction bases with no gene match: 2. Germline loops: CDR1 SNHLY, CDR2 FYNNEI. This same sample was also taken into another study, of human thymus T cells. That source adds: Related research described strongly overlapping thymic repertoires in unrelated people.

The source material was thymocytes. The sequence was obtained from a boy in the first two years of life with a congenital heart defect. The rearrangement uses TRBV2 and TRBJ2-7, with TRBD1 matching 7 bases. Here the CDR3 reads CASRDRNYEQYF. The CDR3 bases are TGTGCCAGCAGGGACAGGAACTACGAGCAGTACTTC.